This entry lists 25 T cell receptor beta chains sequenced from one sample in a study of Ad26.COV2.S vaccination and SARS-CoV-2 variants (dated by TCRdb to about 2021). Library preparation employed the immunoSEQ multiplex PCR assay. This immuneACCESS table, as held by TCRdb, lists in-frame sequences with V and J called but not all clones. Of the missing ones, under half trace to an unresolved V gene in checked studies; the others have no known cause. Across this sample there are approximately 410,000 clones, with approximately 88% seen only once. The ten largest clones add up to approximately 4% of the sample. This sample's treatment or condition label indicates: 15 to 20 received Ad26.COV2.S at low or high dose, single or two shots; 5 received placebo; per-sample allocation not given. For vaccine and placebo recipients, the sequenced repertoires came from samples collected on day 63 after the first injection.

This material consisted of peripheral blood, taken in a trial of Ad26.COV2.S vaccine versus placebo. These TCRs come from a person aged 18 to 59 who received the Ad26.COV2.S COVID-19 vaccine or a placebo.

The rearrangement uses TRBV11-3 and TRBJ2-2; D remains unclear. Germline-derived CDR1 and CDR2 are SGHNT and YENEEA. The V and J ends lost 5 bases and 7 bases respectively, with 11 bases between them. CDR3 length: 13 residues. Here the CDR3 DNA reads TGTGCCAGCAGCCTCAATATTGGCGGGGAGCTGTTTTTT. This translates into CASSLNIGGELFF. Using reference TRBV11-3 and TRBJ2-2 for the parts outside the CDR3, the full variable domain is EAGVVQSPRYKIIEKKQPVAFWCNPISGHNTLYWYLQNLGQGPELLIRYENEEAVDDSQLPKDRFSAERLKGVDSTLKIQPAELGDSAVYLCASSLNIGGELFFGEGSRLTVL.

This chain joins TRBV28 and TRBJ2-7, with D perhaps matching TRBD1 (6 bases). Germline-derived CDR1 and CDR2 are MDHEN and SYDVKM. This CDR3 has 13 amino acids. The germline V and J ends were trimmed by 7 bases and 1 base, with 11 bases remaining between them. This chain's CDR3 is CASTGAGSYEQYF. For the CDR3, the DNA is TGTGCCAGCACAGGGGCAGGGTCCTACGAGCAGTACTTC.

The chain has TRBV5-4 and TRBJ2-5; 9 positions match TRBD2. Germline V gene sequence: CDR1 SGHNT, CDR2 YYREEE (reference sequence). After removal of 8 bases from V and 5 bases from J, the junction contained 10 bases not matched to a gene. The CDR3 consists of 14 residues. CDR3 sequence: CASTGRGGLETQYF. The CDR3 DNA follows: TGTGCCAGTACCGGGCGGGGGGGCCTGGAGACCCAGTACTTC.

The chain carries TRBV2 and TRBJ1-1; D is ambiguous. Germline V CDR1 and CDR2: SNHLY, FYNNEI. Trimming removed 3 bases at V and 0 bases at J, with 14 bases between. The length of the CDR3 is 16 residues. CDR3 sequence (DNA): TGTGCCAGCAGTGATCCTCGGCCTCTCTTGAACACTGAAGCTTTCTTT. The encoded protein is CASSDPRPLLNTEAFF.

V is TRBV30 and J is TRBJ1-2; 7 bases map to TRBD1. After removal of 0 bases from V and 7 bases from J, the junction contained 11 bases not matched to a gene. Germline V lookup: CDR1 GTSNPN, CDR2 SVGIG (reference sequence). The CDR3 covers 15 residues. CDR3 loop: CAWSVSGGLLGGYTF. CDR3 nucleotide sequence: TGTGCCTGGAGTGTGTCAGGGGGTCTACTCGGTGGCTACACCTTC.

This clone has just one count. V is TRBV29-1 and J is TRBJ2-1, with 10 nucleotides matching TRBD1. The germline V gene encodes CDR1 SQVTM and CDR2 ANQGSEA. The CDR3 extends over 16 amino acids. J lost 3 bases, V lost 3 bases, and 8 bases had no gene match. The CDR3 protein is CSVELVGTGVYNEQFF. The CDR3 DNA reads as TGCAGCGTTGAGTTAGTGGGGACAGGGGTCTACAATGAGCAGTTCTTC.

In the case of this clone: One end of the junction does not line up with germline, which may come from a read error. The CDR3 is CASSETGNAGELFF. The CDR3 bases are TGTGCCAGCAGTGAGACAGGGAACGCCGGGGAGCTGTTTTTT. The V call is TRBV6-4, the J call TRBJ2-2; 7 nucleotides agree with TRBD1. The CDR3 covers 14 residues. Germline V lookup: CDR1 MRHNA, CDR2 SNTAGT.

This chain links TRBV6-2 or TRBV6-3 with TRBJ1-1, with a weak D call TRBD1 (5 bases). The CDR3 runs to 12 residues. With 6 bases removed from V and 11 bases from J, the gap between germline ends came to 16 bases. Looked up from germline, CDR1 is MNHEY and CDR2 is SVGEGT. CDR3 sequence: CASSRDSRWAFF. CDR3 bases: TGTGCCAGCAGCCGGGACTCCCGGTGGGCTTTCTTT.

The rearrangement uses TRBV3-1 (or the pseudogene TRBV3-2) and TRBJ1-4; D remains unclear. Germline CDR1 LGHDT, CDR2 YNNKEL (reference sequence). Trimming shortened V by 4 bases and J by 4 bases, and 16 bases separated the two germline ends. The CDR3 covers 16 residues. CDR3 sequence: CASSPLSTTGNEKLFF. The CDR3, as DNA: TGTGCCAGCAGCCCCCTATCGACTACTGGTAATGAAAAACTGTTTTTT.

The rearrangement links TRBV10-3 to TRBJ1-3, with 7 bases aligning to TRBD1. Germline V gives CDR1 ENHRY, CDR2 SYGVKD. The V and J ends lost 6 bases and 0 bases, in that order; junction bases with no gene match: 5. The CDR3 runs 15 residues. CDR3 in amino acids: CAIRGDSSSGNTIYF. The CDR3 DNA sequence: TGTGCCATCAGAGGGGACAGTTCCTCTGGAAACACCATATATTTT.

This rearrangement joins TRBV11-2 to TRBJ2-3; D is unclear. V lost 0 bases, J lost 4 bases, and 11 bases lay in between. This CDR3 has 15 amino acids. The germline V gene encodes CDR1 SGHAT and CDR2 FQNNGV. CDR3 DNA sequence: TGTGCCAGCAGCTTAGATCTCGGTCCCCCAGATACGCAGTATTTT. Translating it yields CASSLDLGPPDTQYF. Complete variable domain (other parts from reference TRBV11-2 and TRBJ2-3): EAGVAQSPRYKIIEKRQSVAFWCNPISGHATLYWYQQILGQGPKLLIQFQNNGVVDDSQLPKDRFSAERLKGVDSTLKIQPAKLEDSAVYLCASSLDLGPPDTQYFGPGTRLTVL.

V and J are TRBV5-1 and TRBJ2-5; D remains unclear. This CDR3 contains 12 residues. Trimming stripped 4 bases from V and 1 base from J, with 5 bases between. Germline loops: CDR1 SGHRS, CDR2 YFSETQ. CDR3 protein: CASSLIQETQYF. Here the CDR3 DNA reads TGCGCCAGCAGCCTTATCCAAGAGACCCAGTACTTC.

Remarks on this clone: In the same sample, other DNA sequences code for this CDR3. The genes are TRBV9 and TRBJ1-1, with D maybe TRBD1 (5 bases). The CDR3 runs to 14 residues. V was pared by 0 bases and J by 1 base, with 7 bases between. CDR1 is SGDLS, CDR2 YYNGEE, per germline. The CDR3 DNA is TGTGCCAGCAGCGTAGGAGGACAGAACACTGAAGCTTTCTTT. Its protein product is CASSVGGQNTEAFF.

The V call is TRBV4-2, the J call TRBJ2-3, with D unresolved. Germline CDR1 LGHNA, CDR2 YNFKEQ. Trimming shortened V by 4 bases and J by 4 bases, and 6 bases separated the two germline ends. The CDR3 sequence is 12 residues long. This CDR3 is CASSPSPDTQYF. CDR3 nucleotide sequence: TGTGCCAGCAGCCCTAGTCCAGATACGCAGTATTTT.

This chain uses TRBV5-1 with TRBJ1-4; 9 nucleotides match TRBD1. Trimming cost V 2 bases and J 0 bases; bases outside gene matches: 14. Germline V gene data show CDR1 as SGHRS and CDR2 as YFSETQ. The CDR3 sequence is 20 residues long. DNA for the CDR3: TGCGCCAGCAGCTTTGTCCCGGGGACAGGGAAAATGGCAACTAATGAAAAACTGTTTTTT. Translating it yields CASSFVPGTGKMATNEKLFF. The full variable domain, in which reference TRBV5-1 and TRBJ1-4 provide the parts outside the CDR3, is KAGVTQTPRYLIKTRGQQVTLSCSPISGHRSVSWYQQTPGQGLQFLFEYFSETQRNKGNFPGRFSGRQFSNSRSEMNVSTLELGDSALYLCASSFVPGTGKMATNEKLFFGSGTQLSVL.

The count of this clone is one. This sample includes further DNA sequences coding for the same CDR3. J is TRBJ2-7 and V is TRBV5-6; D gene ambiguous. The CDR3 runs 13 residues. V was clipped by 0 bases and J by 1 base, with 5 bases between them. CDR1 and CDR2 from the germline V gene are SGHDT and YYEEEE. The CDR3 DNA reads as TGTGCCAGCAGCTTGGCCAGATCCTACGAGCAGTACTTC. It encodes CASSLARSYEQYF.

V usage is TRBV27 and J usage is TRBJ2-2; possibly TRBD2 for D (6 bases). This CDR3 has 18 residues. Germline CDR1 MNHEY, CDR2 SMNVEV (reference sequence). The V end was cut by 2 bases, the J end by 0 bases, with 16 bases between. DNA of the CDR3: TGTGCCAGCAGTTTACTTCGAAGGGGACTGTCGAACACCGGGGAGCTGTTTTTT. Its translation: CASSLLRRGLSNTGELFF.

The rearrangement joins TRBV6-2 or TRBV6-3 to TRBJ2-7, with 10 positions matching TRBD1. The ends lost 5 bases at V and 2 bases at J; junction bases unmatched: 9. Germline V CDR1 and CDR2: MNHEY, SVGEGT. This CDR3 has 16 residues. CDR3 residues: CASSRNSGTGAYEQYF. The CDR3, as DNA: TGTGCCAGCAGTCGCAATTCCGGGACAGGGGCCTACGAGCAGTACTTC.

This sequence joins TRBV28 and TRBJ1-6, with D perhaps matching TRBD1 (5 bases). Germline V lookup: CDR1 MDHEN, CDR2 SYDVKM. V lost 7 bases, J lost 7 bases, and 14 bases lay in between. The CDR3 loop spans 14 amino acids. CDR3: CASIVGDLNSPLHF. In nucleotides, the CDR3 is TGTGCCAGCATAGTGGGGGACTTGAATTCACCCCTCCACTTT.

The chain is built from TRBV19 and TRBJ1-4, with 7 bases lining up with TRBD1. Germline loops: CDR1 LNHDA, CDR2 SQIVND (reference sequence). The CDR3 is 17 residues long. Losses at the gene ends were 5 bases for V and 0 bases for J; bases not matched to a gene: 9. The CDR3 sequence: CASSSYGQVATNEKLFF. In DNA, the CDR3 is TGTGCCAGTAGTTCCTACGGACAGGTGGCAACTAATGAAAAACTGTTTTTT.

This chain connects TRBV5-8 to TRBJ2-1; possibly TRBD1 for D (6 bases). Germline V gene sequence: CDR1 SGHTS, CDR2 YDEGEE. V was shortened by 2 bases and J by 8 bases, with 17 bases between the two germline ends. The CDR3 has 15 amino acids. CDR3 protein: CASSFRSQGPHEQFF. CDR3 sequence (DNA): TGTGCCAGCAGCTTCAGGTCCCAGGGGCCCCATGAGCAGTTCTTC.

The rearrangement joins TRBV14 to TRBJ1-1; no firm D call. The V end lost 1 base, the J end lost 2 bases, and 11 bases lay between the germline ends. The CDR3 has 15 amino acids. In germline, CDR1 is SGHDN, CDR2 FVKESK. This CDR3 reads CASSQGGSGNTEAFF. DNA for the CDR3: TGTGCCAGCAGCCAAGGGGGTAGTGGAAACACTGAAGCTTTCTTT.

The CDR3 DNA sequence: TGCGCCAGCAGCTTGGAGGGGGGAGCGGGAACAGATACGCAGTATTTT. Encoded protein: CASSLEGGAGTDTQYF. V gene TRBV5-1 combines with J gene TRBJ2-3; possibly TRBD2 for D (7 bases). This CDR3 comprises 16 residues. V lost 0 bases and J lost 3, with 14 bases in between. From germline, CDR1 is SGHRS and CDR2 YFSETQ.

The chain recombines TRBV4-3 with TRBJ2-3, with 11 bases lining up with TRBD1. The CDR3 totals 16 residues. Germline V lookup: CDR1 LGHNA, CDR2 YSLEER. After removal of 0 bases from V and 6 bases from J, the junction contained 5 bases not matched to a gene. CDR3 loop: CASSQDRTGGRDTQYF. The CDR3, as DNA: TGCGCCAGCAGCCAAGATCGGACAGGGGGCAGGGATACGCAGTATTTT.

The V and J genes are TRBV7-8 and TRBJ2-7, with D perhaps given as TRBD1 or TRBD2 (5 bases each). V lost 5 bases and J 4 bases, leaving 15 bases between the germline ends. Per germline, CDR1 SGHVS and CDR2 FQNEAQ. The CDR3 runs to 14 residues. The CDR3 spells CASSAAGTPYEQYF. The CDR3 region has the DNA TGTGCCAGCAGCGCCGCCGGGACCCCTTACGAGCAGTACTTC. Using reference TRBV7-8 and TRBJ2-7 for the parts outside the CDR3, the full variable domain is GAGVSQSPRYKVAKRGQDVALRCDPISGHVSLFWYQQALGQGPEFLTYFQNEAQLDKSGLPSDRFFAERPEGSVSTLKIQRTQQEDSAVYLCASSAAGTPYEQYFGPGTRLTVT.